This TCR beta chain originates from a study of metastatic and nonmetastatic thyroid tumors. About the research overall: The authors compared repertoires across blood and tumor or nodule tissue from malignant and benign thyroid patients.

No treatment of any kind had been given to any patient before thyroid surgery. This clone qualifies as medium-sized. Its target is not known. CDR1 GTSNPN and CDR2 SVGIG come from the germline V gene (reference sequence). The CDR3 has 12 residues. The ends lost 1 base at V and 4 bases at J; junction bases unmatched: 1. TCRdb reanalyzed the PCR reads with MiXCR. The sample has 20,000 to 25,000 clones, roughly 15% seen once. Findings and limits, study-wide: Patients with malignant thyroid tumors reportedly had significantly higher TCR beta diversity than those with benign nodules, in blood and tumor.

The genes are TRBV30 and TRBJ2-7, with TRBD1 matching over 7 bases. The receptor's source is a female donor with papillary thyroid cancer or a benign thyroid nodule (not recorded which). Some clones in this sample may be carry-over from other donors' samples. The sequenced sample consisted of tumor tissue. CDR3 region: CAWSETGYEQYF. Here the CDR3 DNA reads TGTGCCTGGAGTGAGACAGGGTACGAGCAGTACTTC.